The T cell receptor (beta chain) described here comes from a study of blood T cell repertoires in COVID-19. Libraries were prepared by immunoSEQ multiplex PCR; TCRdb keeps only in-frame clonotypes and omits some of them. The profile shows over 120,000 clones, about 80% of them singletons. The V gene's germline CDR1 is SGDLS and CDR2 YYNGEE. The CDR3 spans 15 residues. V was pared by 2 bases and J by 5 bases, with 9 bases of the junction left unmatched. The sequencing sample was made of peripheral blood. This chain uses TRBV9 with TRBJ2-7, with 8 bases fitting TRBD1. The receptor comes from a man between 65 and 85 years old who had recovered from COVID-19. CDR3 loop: CASSVSGGDTHEQYF. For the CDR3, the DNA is TGTGCCAGCAGCGTCTCAGGGGGCGATACCCACGAGCAGTACTTC.